Shown below are 9 T cell receptor beta chains from a single sample sequenced in a study of cytomegalovirus exposure and HLA in healthy donors. Primers: 60 Vbeta forward and 13 Jbeta reverse. Assay: immunoSEQ multiplex PCR; the TCRdb copy retains only in-frame clones and omits some. The sample lists about 190,000 clones, roughly 79% occurring once. The sample comprised PBMCs. These receptors were collected from a woman in her late teens or twenties in good health and CMV-seronegative.

The CDR3 nucleotides read TGTGCCAGCGGGACAGGGGGATTTAGCACCTACGAGCAGTACTTC. Translating it yields CASGTGGFSTYEQYF. This rearrangement joins TRBV6-6 to TRBJ2-7; 11 positions match TRBD1. Germline V gives CDR1 MNHNY, CDR2 SVGAGI (reference sequence). The CDR3 length is 15 residues. V lost 8 bases to trimming and J lost 2 bases; unmatched junction nucleotides: 8.

The chain uses TRBV13 and TRBJ2-7; 8 bases are shared with TRBD1. The CDR3 runs 17 residues. The germline V gene has CDR1 PRHDT and CDR2 FYEKMQ (reference sequence). Germline trimming cut 1 base from V and 0 bases from J; bases unmatched to any gene: 8. The CDR3 sequence: CASSLVATGVASYEQYF. CDR3 coding DNA: TGTGCCAGCAGCTTAGTGGCGACAGGGGTGGCCTCCTACGAGCAGTACTTC.

This clone is a singleton in its sample. J is TRBJ2-2 and V is TRBV7-9, with D unresolved. Germline CDR1 and CDR2: SEHNR and FQNEAQ (reference sequence). There are 17 residues in the CDR3. V was pared by 6 bases and J by 0 bases, with 17 bases between. CDR3 amino acids: CASRPGLQKSNTGELFF. The CDR3 DNA reads TGTGCCAGCAGACCTGGGCTTCAGAAGTCGAACACCGGGGAGCTGTTTTTT.

Only a few counts were recorded for this clone. The CDR3 reads CASSQLGLADTQYF. DNA for the CDR3: TGTGCCAGCAGCCAACTGGGACTAGCAGATACGCAGTATTTT. This rearrangement joins TRBV14 to TRBJ2-3; 8 positions match TRBD2. This CDR3 spans 14 amino acids. Unmatched junction bases numbered 2, after V lost 2 bases and J lost 4 bases. From germline, CDR1 is SGHDN and CDR2 FVKESK.

The chain uses TRBV5-1 and TRBJ2-5; weak D call: TRBD2 (6 bases). Germline loops: CDR1 SGHRS, CDR2 YFSETQ. Deletions cut 0 bases from V and 5 bases from J, with 11 bases between. The CDR3 runs 14 residues. CDR3 loop: CASSLEVGRETQYF. CDR3 bases: TGCGCCAGCAGCTTGGAAGTGGGGAGGGAGACCCAGTACTTC. Filled out from reference TRBV5-1 and TRBJ2-5, the complete variable domain reads KAGVTQTPRYLIKTRGQQVTLSCSPISGHRSVSWYQQTPGQGLQFLFEYFSETQRNKGNFPGRFSGRQFSNSRSEMNVSTLELGDSALYLCASSLEVGRETQYFGPGTRLLVL.

As DNA, the CDR3 is TGTGCCAGCAGTTTAGCCGGACTAGTCTACGAGCAGTACTTC. Protein sequence: CASSLAGLVYEQYF. The gene calls are TRBV27 and TRBJ2-7; 7 bases align to TRBD2. Trimming cost V 2 bases and J 3 bases; bases outside gene matches: 4. The CDR3 is 14 residues long. Germline CDR1 MNHEY, CDR2 SMNVEV (reference sequence).

The chain employs TRBV4-1 and TRBJ2-7, with D perhaps matching TRBD2 (6 bases). Trimming took 7 bases from V and 6 from J, leaving 16 bases between them. This CDR3 has 13 amino acids. Germline V gene lookup returns CDR1 MGHRA and CDR2 YSYEKL. CDR3 in DNA: TGCGCCAGCACCACCTCGATCGGGGGCGAGCAGTACTTC. Translation gives CASTTSIGGEQYF.

The chain uses TRBV7-6 and TRBJ2-7; no clear D gene. Trimming stripped 4 bases from V and 2 bases from J, with 15 bases between. Germline CDR1 is SGHVS and CDR2 is FNYEAQ. This CDR3 has 15 residues. CDR3 coding DNA: TGTGCCAGCAGCTCCGAAGACTGGAGTACCTACGAGCAGTACTTC. This codes for CASSSEDWSTYEQYF.

The gene calls are TRBV21-1 and TRBJ1-6; the table calls TRBD1, which could not be checked here. TRBV21-1 is tagged as a pseudogene. The CDR3 contains 14 residues. The DNA of the CDR3 is TGTGCCAGCAAAACCGGGACAGAGAATTCACCCCTCCACTTT. Protein sequence: CASKTGTENSPLHF.